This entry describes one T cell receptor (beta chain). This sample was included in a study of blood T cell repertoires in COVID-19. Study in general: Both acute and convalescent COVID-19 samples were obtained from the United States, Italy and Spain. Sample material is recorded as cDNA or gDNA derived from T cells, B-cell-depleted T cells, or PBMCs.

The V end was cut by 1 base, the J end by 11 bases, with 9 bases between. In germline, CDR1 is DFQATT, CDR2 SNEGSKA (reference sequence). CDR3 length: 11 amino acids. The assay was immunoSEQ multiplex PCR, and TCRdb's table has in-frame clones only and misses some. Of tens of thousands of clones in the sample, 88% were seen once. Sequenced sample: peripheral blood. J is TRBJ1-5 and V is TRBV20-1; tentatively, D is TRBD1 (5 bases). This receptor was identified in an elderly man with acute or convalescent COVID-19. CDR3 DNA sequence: TGCAGTGCTAGAGTGGGGGGGTCCCAGCATTTT. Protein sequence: CSARVGGSQHF.